Listed below are T cell receptor beta chains from one sample, sequenced in a study of blood T cell repertoires in COVID-19. Sequencing was performed with immunoSEQ multiplex PCR; in TCRdb, only in-frame clones are kept and a portion is missing. The table records roughly 250,000 clones, approximately 86% of them present only once. Sequenced material: peripheral blood. These receptors originate from a woman aged 60-70 years with active or convalescent COVID-19. CDR3s include the opening cysteine and the closing phenylalanine or tryptophan. The order of the fields is V gene, D gene, J gene, clone size, CDR3 protein, CDR3 DNA. The D gene is left open where the match is weak. Where a row states a size, it is once, few, many or the class of an expanded clone; other rows omit it.

V gene: TRBV11-2; D gene: TRBD2; J gene: TRBJ2-7; clone size: NA; CDR3 protein: CASSQLGTSVFEQYF; CDR3 DNA: TGTGCCAGCAGCCAACTCGGGACTAGCGTGTTCGAGCAGTACTTC
V gene: TRBV30; D gene: NA; J gene: TRBJ2-3; clone size: NA; CDR3 protein: CAWSRYTADTQYF; CDR3 DNA: TGTGCCTGGAGTAGATATACTGCTGATACGCAGTATTTT
V gene: TRBV7-3; D gene: TRBD2; J gene: TRBJ2-3; clone size: NA; CDR3 protein: CASSVGTSGDTDTQYF; CDR3 DNA: TGTGCCAGCAGCGTTGGGACTAGCGGAGACACAGATACGCAGTATTTT
V gene: TRBV4-1; D gene: NA; J gene: TRBJ1-1; clone size: NA; CDR3 protein: CASSQAAGEAFF; CDR3 DNA: TGCGCCAGCAGCCAAGCAGCAGGTGAAGCTTTCTTT
V gene: TRBV6-5; D gene: NA; J gene: TRBJ2-3; clone size: NA; CDR3 protein: CATRGGATDTQYF; CDR3 DNA: TGTGCCACCCGAGGAGGGGCAACAGATACGCAGTATTTT
V gene: TRBV5-4; D gene: NA; J gene: TRBJ2-3; clone size: NA; CDR3 protein: CASSLPRDDTDTQYF; CDR3 DNA: TGTGCCAGCAGCTTGCCCAGGGATGACACAGATACGCAGTATTTT
V gene: TRBV10-1; D gene: TRBD1; J gene: TRBJ2-1; clone size: few; CDR3 protein: CASSKNEGAEEQFF; CDR3 DNA: TGCGCCAGCAGTAAAAACGAGGGGGCGGAGGAGCAGTTCTTC
V gene: TRBV5-1; D gene: NA; J gene: TRBJ1-2; clone size: NA; CDR3 protein: CASSPQPGASYGYTF; CDR3 DNA: TGCGCCAGCAGCCCGCAGCCTGGGGCGAGCTATGGCTACACCTTC
V gene: TRBV24-1; D gene: TRBD1; J gene: TRBJ2-3; clone size: once; CDR3 protein: CATSDSTPRGGSPDTQYF; CDR3 DNA: TGTGCCACCAGTGATTCCACCCCTCGAGGGGGCTCTCCTGATACGCAGTATTTT
V gene: TRBV5-6; D gene: TRBD1; J gene: TRBJ2-7; clone size: NA; CDR3 protein: CASSPAGGGFFYEQYF; CDR3 DNA: TGTGCCAGCAGCCCTGCAGGGGGCGGATTTTTCTACGAGCAGTACTTC
V gene: TRBV27; D gene: TRBD2; J gene: TRBJ2-7; clone size: NA; CDR3 protein: CASSLRLAGASEQYF; CDR3 DNA: TGTGCCAGCAGTTTAAGGCTAGCGGGAGCCTCCGAGCAGTACTTC
V gene: TRBV3-1/TRBV3-2; D gene: TRBD2; J gene: TRBJ2-5; clone size: few; CDR3 protein: CASSQAWASGETQYF; CDR3 DNA: TGTGCCAGCAGCCAAGCCTGGGCTAGCGGGGAGACCCAGTACTTC
V gene: TRBV28; D gene: NA; J gene: TRBJ1-2; clone size: once; CDR3 protein: CASSPRTDYYGYTF; CDR3 DNA: TGTGCCAGCAGTCCACGGACAGACTACTATGGCTACACCTTC
V gene: TRBV11-3; D gene: NA; J gene: TRBJ2-7; clone size: NA; CDR3 protein: CASSLVQFMALGNYEQYF; CDR3 DNA: TGTGCCAGCAGCTTAGTCCAGTTTATGGCTCTAGGAAACTACGAGCAGTACTTC
V gene: TRBV6-5; D gene: TRBD1; J gene: TRBJ2-7; clone size: NA; CDR3 protein: CASTPDRGGYEQYF; CDR3 DNA: TGTGCCAGCACCCCGGACAGGGGTGGTTACGAGCAGTACTTC
V gene: TRBV5-1; D gene: NA; J gene: TRBJ2-5; clone size: once; CDR3 protein: CASSLRGIPGETQYF; CDR3 DNA: TGCGCCAGCAGCTTGAGGGGCATTCCAGGGGAGACCCAGTACTTC
V gene: TRBV3-1/TRBV3-2; D gene: TRBD2; J gene: TRBJ2-1; clone size: NA; CDR3 protein: CASSRGRSSNEQFF; CDR3 DNA: TGTGCCAGCAGCCGCGGGAGAAGTAGCAATGAGCAGTTCTTC
V gene: TRBV7-6; D gene: NA; J gene: TRBJ1-2; clone size: NA; CDR3 protein: CASSLAGWGGYGYTF; CDR3 DNA: TGTGCCAGCAGCTTAGCGGGTTGGGGGGGCTATGGCTACACCTTC
V gene: TRBV7-9; D gene: NA; J gene: TRBJ1-1; clone size: NA; CDR3 protein: CASSFYRTANTEAFF; CDR3 DNA: TGTGCCAGCAGCTTTTATCGGACAGCGAACACTGAAGCTTTCTTT
V gene: TRBV9; D gene: TRBD2; J gene: TRBJ2-1; clone size: once; CDR3 protein: CASSGPAGASYNEQFF; CDR3 DNA: TGTGCCAGCAGCGGTCCAGCGGGGGCCTCCTACAATGAGCAGTTCTTC
V gene: TRBV3-1/TRBV3-2; D gene: NA; J gene: TRBJ1-2; clone size: NA; CDR3 protein: CASSQGEVVGYTF; CDR3 DNA: TGTGCCAGCAGCCAAGGGGAGGTAGTGGGCTACACCTTC
V gene: TRBV10-3; D gene: TRBD2; J gene: TRBJ2-2; clone size: NA; CDR3 protein: CAISDLGLAGGLNTGELFF; CDR3 DNA: TGTGCCATCAGTGACCTAGGACTAGCGGGAGGACTTAACACCGGGGAGCTGTTTTTT
V gene: TRBV5-5; D gene: TRBD2; J gene: TRBJ2-3; clone size: NA; CDR3 protein: CASSFGTSGGNTDTQYF; CDR3 DNA: TGTGCCAGCAGCTTCGGCACCAGCGGGGGGAACACAGATACGCAGTATTTT
V gene: TRBV6-1; D gene: NA; J gene: TRBJ1-1; clone size: NA; CDR3 protein: CASSEAGENTEAFF; CDR3 DNA: TGTGCCAGCAGTGAAGCCGGGGAAAACACTGAAGCTTTCTTT
V gene: TRBV27; D gene: TRBD2; J gene: TRBJ2-1; clone size: NA; CDR3 protein: CASTTSGRGNEQFF; CDR3 DNA: TGTGCCAGCACCACTAGCGGGAGGGGAAATGAGCAGTTCTTC
V gene: TRBV7-9; D gene: TRBD1; J gene: TRBJ1-1; clone size: NA; CDR3 protein: CVGWGQINTEAFF; CDR3 DNA: TGTGTAGGGTGGGGACAGATTAACACTGAAGCTTTCTTT
V gene: TRBV2; D gene: NA; J gene: TRBJ2-7; clone size: NA; CDR3 protein: CASSPQYEQYF; CDR3 DNA: TGTGCCAGCAGCCCTCAGTACGAGCAGTACTTC
V gene: TRBV19; D gene: NA; J gene: TRBJ2-5; clone size: NA; CDR3 protein: CASSFAGSLGETQYF; CDR3 DNA: TGTGCCAGTAGTTTCGCCGGGTCTCTCGGGGAGACCCAGTACTTC
V gene: TRBV4-1; D gene: NA; J gene: TRBJ1-2; clone size: few; CDR3 protein: CASSQASRAVGGYTF; CDR3 DNA: TGCGCCAGCAGCCAGGCGAGCAGGGCAGTGGGTGGCTACACCTTC
V gene: TRBV27; D gene: TRBD1; J gene: TRBJ1-1; clone size: once; CDR3 protein: CASQGAGRAEAFF; CDR3 DNA: TGTGCCAGCCAGGGGGCAGGGAGGGCTGAAGCTTTCTTT
V gene: TRBV11-2; D gene: NA; J gene: TRBJ1-1; clone size: NA; CDR3 protein: CASSYQGSPTEAFF; CDR3 DNA: TGTGCCAGCAGCTACCAGGGAAGTCCTACTGAAGCTTTCTTT
V gene: TRBV6-1; D gene: NA; J gene: TRBJ1-4; clone size: NA; CDR3 protein: CASSERGGVATNEKLFF; CDR3 DNA: TGTGCCAGCAGTGAAAGAGGAGGGGTAGCAACTAATGAAAAACTGTTTTTT
V gene: TRBV7-2; D gene: TRBD2; J gene: TRBJ2-3; clone size: once; CDR3 protein: CASSLAGLAGQSTDTQYF; CDR3 DNA: TGTGCCAGCAGCCTAGCGGGACTAGCGGGGCAAAGCACAGATACGCAGTATTTT
V gene: TRBV18; D gene: NA; J gene: TRBJ2-1; clone size: NA; CDR3 protein: CASSWTEYNEQFF; CDR3 DNA: TGTGCCAGCTCATGGACAGAATACAATGAGCAGTTCTTC
V gene: TRBV11-1; D gene: NA; J gene: TRBJ2-5; clone size: NA; CDR3 protein: CASSLTGRGETQYF; CDR3 DNA: TGTGCCAGCAGCCTTACAGGGCGCGGGGAGACCCAGTACTTC
V gene: TRBV18; D gene: NA; J gene: TRBJ1-3; clone size: NA; CDR3 protein: CASSRQTESSGNTIYF; CDR3 DNA: TGTGCCAGCTCACGACAGACTGAGAGCTCTGGAAACACCATATATTTT
V gene: TRBV15; D gene: TRBD2; J gene: TRBJ2-3; clone size: NA; CDR3 protein: CATSRERAGGTDTQYF; CDR3 DNA: TGTGCCACCAGCAGAGAGAGAGCGGGAGGCACAGATACGCAGTATTTT
V gene: TRBV6-1; D gene: NA; J gene: TRBJ2-7; clone size: NA; CDR3 protein: CASSEARLLSYEQYF; CDR3 DNA: TGTGCCAGCAGTGAAGCGCGGCTACTCTCCTACGAGCAGTACTTC
V gene: TRBV5-4; D gene: TRBD1; J gene: TRBJ1-5; clone size: NA; CDR3 protein: CASSFELTGTGGNQPQHF; CDR3 DNA: TGTGCCAGCAGCTTCGAACTCACCGGGACAGGGGGCAATCAGCCCCAGCATTTT
V gene: TRBV5-1; D gene: TRBD2; J gene: TRBJ2-5; clone size: NA; CDR3 protein: CASSLVLAGYQETQYF; CDR3 DNA: TGCGCCAGCAGCTTGGTCCTAGCGGGGTACCAAGAGACCCAGTACTTC